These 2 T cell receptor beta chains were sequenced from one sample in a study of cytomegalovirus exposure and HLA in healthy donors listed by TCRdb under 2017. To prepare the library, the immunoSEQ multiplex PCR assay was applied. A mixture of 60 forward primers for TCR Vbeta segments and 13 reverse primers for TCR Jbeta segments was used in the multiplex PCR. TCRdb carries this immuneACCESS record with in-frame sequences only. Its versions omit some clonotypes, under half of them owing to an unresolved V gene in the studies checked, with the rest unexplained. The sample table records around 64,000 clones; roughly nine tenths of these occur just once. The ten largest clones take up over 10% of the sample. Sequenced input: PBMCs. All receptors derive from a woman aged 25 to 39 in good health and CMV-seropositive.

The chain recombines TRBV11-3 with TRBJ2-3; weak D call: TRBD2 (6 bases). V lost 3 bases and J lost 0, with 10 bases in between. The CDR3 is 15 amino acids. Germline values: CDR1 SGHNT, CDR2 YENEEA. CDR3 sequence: CASSFGEASTDTQYF. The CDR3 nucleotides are TGTGCCAGCAGCTTTGGGGAGGCTAGCACAGATACGCAGTATTTT.

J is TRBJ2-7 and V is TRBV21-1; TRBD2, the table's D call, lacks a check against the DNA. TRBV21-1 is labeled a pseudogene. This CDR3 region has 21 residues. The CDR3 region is CASSKSFRPALGGRVNYEQYF. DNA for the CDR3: TGTGCCAGCAGCAAATCTTTTAGGCCCGCGTTAGGCGGGAGAGTAAACTACGAGCAGTACTTC.